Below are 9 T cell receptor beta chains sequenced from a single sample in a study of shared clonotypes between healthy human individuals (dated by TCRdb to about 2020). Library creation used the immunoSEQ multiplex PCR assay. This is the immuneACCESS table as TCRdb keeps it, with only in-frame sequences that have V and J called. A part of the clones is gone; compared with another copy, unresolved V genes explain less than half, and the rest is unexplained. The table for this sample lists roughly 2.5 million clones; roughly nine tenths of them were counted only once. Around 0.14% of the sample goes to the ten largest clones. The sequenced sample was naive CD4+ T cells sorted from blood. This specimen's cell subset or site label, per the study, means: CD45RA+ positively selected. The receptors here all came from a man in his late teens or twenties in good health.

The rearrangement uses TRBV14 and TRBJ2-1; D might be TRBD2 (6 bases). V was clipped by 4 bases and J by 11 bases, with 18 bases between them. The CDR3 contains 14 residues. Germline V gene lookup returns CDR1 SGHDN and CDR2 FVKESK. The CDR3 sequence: CASSPDYPSVQQFF. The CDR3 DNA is TGTGCCAGCAGCCCGGACTACCCGTCGGTTCAGCAGTTCTTC. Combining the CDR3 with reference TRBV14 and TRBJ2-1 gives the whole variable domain EAGVTQFPSHSVIEKGQTVTLRCDPISGHDNLYWYRRVMGKEIKFLLHFVKESKQDESGMPNNRFLAERTGGTYSTLKVQPAELEDSGVYFCASSPDYPSVQQFFGPGTRLTVL.

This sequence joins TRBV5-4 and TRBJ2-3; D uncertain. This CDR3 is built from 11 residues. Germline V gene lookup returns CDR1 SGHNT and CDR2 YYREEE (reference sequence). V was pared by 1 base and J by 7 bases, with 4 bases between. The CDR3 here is CASSLMNTQYF. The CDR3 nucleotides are TGTGCCAGCAGCTTGATGAATACGCAGTATTTT.

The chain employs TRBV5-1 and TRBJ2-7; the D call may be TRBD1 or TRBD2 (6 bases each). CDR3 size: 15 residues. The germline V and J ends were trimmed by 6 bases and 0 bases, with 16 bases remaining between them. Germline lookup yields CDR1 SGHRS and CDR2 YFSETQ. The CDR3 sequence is CASTLGGSSSYEQYF. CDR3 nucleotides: TGCGCCAGCACCCTGGGGGGCTCCAGCTCCTACGAGCAGTACTTC.

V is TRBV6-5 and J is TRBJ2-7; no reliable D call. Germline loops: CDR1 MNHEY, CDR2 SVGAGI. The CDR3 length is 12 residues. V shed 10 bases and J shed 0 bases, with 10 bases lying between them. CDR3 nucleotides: TGTGCCACCGAGGTATCCTCCTACGAGCAGTACTTC. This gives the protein CATEVSSYEQYF.

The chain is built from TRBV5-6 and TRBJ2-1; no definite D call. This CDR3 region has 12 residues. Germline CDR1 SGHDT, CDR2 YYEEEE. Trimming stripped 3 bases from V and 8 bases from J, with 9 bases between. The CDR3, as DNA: TGTGCCAGCAGCTCACAAACGGATGAGCAGTTCTTC. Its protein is CASSSQTDEQFF.

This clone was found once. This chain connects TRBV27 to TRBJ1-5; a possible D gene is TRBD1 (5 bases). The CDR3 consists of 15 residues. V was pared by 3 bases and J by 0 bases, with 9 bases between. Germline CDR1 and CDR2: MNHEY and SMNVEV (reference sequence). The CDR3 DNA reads TGTGCCAGCAGTTTTTCAGGGACTAGCAATCAGCCCCAGCATTTT. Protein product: CASSFSGTSNQPQHF.

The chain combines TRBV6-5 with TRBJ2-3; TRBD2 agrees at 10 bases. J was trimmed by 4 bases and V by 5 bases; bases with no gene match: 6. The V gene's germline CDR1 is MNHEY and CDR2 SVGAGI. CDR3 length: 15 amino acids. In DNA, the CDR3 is TGTGCCAGCAGTCTAAGCGGGAGGGGGCCAGATACGCAGTATTTT. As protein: CASSLSGRGPDTQYF.

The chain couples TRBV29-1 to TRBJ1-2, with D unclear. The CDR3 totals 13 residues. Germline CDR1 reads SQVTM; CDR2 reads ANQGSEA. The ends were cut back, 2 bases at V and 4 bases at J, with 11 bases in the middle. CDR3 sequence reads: CSVEREGSYGYTF. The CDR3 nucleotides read TGCAGCGTTGAAAGGGAAGGGAGCTATGGCTACACCTTC.

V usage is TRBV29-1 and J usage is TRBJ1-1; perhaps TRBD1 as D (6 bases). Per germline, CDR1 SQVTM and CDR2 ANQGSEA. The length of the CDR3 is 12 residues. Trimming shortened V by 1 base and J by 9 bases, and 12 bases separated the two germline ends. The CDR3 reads CSVEAQTGKAFF. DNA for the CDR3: TGCAGCGTTGAAGCTCAGACAGGAAAAGCTTTCTTT.